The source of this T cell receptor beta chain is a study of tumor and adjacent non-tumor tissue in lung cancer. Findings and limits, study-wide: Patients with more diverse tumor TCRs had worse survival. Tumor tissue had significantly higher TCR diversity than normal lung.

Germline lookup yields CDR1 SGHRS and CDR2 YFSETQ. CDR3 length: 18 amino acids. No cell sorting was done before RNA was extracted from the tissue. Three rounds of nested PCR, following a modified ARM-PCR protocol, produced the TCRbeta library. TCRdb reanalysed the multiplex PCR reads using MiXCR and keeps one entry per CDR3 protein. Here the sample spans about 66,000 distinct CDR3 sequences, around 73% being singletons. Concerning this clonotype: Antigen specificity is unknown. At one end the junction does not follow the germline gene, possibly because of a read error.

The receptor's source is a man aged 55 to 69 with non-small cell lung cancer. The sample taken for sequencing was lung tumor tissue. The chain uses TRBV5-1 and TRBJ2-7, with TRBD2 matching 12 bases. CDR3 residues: CASSFGTSGRISSYKQYF. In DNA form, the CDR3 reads TGCGCCAGCAGCTTCGGGACTAGCGGGCGGATTAGCTCCTACAAGCAGTACTTC.